The sequence of this TCR beta chain was determined in a study of a mutant IDH1 vaccine in newly diagnosed glioma. Study-level information: The V12 visit happened in week 35, and the V13 visit happened in week 47.

Assay used: immunoSEQ multiplex PCR; TCRdb lists only in-frame clones, some missing. Here the sample spans about 40,000 clones, roughly 83% being singletons. This clone was counted only a few times. Its antigen is not known. Per the germline V gene, CDR1 is SGHVS and CDR2 is FNYEAQ. J gave up 0 bases and V 5 bases, and 8 bases lay outside the gene matches. The CDR3 contains 16 residues. As for time point: week 35, safety follow-up. The content of each vaccine dose was 300 ug of mutant IDH1 20-mer peptide, and topical imiquimod accompanied it. Diagnosis in the donors showed new WHO grade 3 or 4 astrocytomas that were IDH1-mutant and ATRX-lost.

This chain connects TRBV7-6 to TRBJ1-1, with 8 bases identical to TRBD1. The source material was PBMCs, sampled from a glioma patient whose treatment included an IDH1 peptide vaccine. This receptor was taken from a woman aged 45-65 years with glioma. CDR3 nucleotides: TGTGCCAGCAGCCTGTCGACAGGGGTCGTGAACACTGAAGCTTTCTTT. Its translation is CASSLSTGVVNTEAFF.